Presented here are 10 T cell receptor beta chains from one specimen sequenced in a study of control samples from healthy donors and cancer patients. TCRdb keeps only in-frame clones here, not all; method: immunoSEQ multiplex PCR. The table includes more than 110,000 clones, 70% to 90% detected once. The sequencing input was blood. These receptors came from a woman aged 25 to 39 in good health.

The V call is TRBV7-9, the J call TRBJ1-1, with a possible D match to TRBD1 (6 bases). Between the trimmed V and J ends, which lost 5 bases and 2 bases, there was a span of 9 bases. The germline gives CDR1 SEHNR, CDR2 FQNEAQ (reference sequence). The CDR3 extends over 13 amino acids. This chain's CDR3 is CASSVRGNTEAFF. The CDR3 coding sequence is TGTGCCAGCAGCGTCAGGGGTAACACTGAAGCTTTCTTT.

This clone was picked up one time. Here the CDR3 DNA reads TGTGCCAGCAGCTTGGGCAGGTACACTGAAGCTTTCTTT. Its translation: CASSLGRYTEAFF. The chain recombines TRBV5-4 with TRBJ1-1; D call uncertain. The CDR3 extends over 13 amino acids. Per the germline V gene, CDR1 is SGHNT and CDR2 is YYREEE (reference sequence). V lost 0 bases to trimming and J lost 3 bases, with 6 bases between them.

The chain couples TRBV5-1 to TRBJ2-1; 10 nucleotides match TRBD2. Germline V CDR1 and CDR2: SGHRS, YFSETQ. Unmatched junction bases numbered 4, after V lost 4 bases and J lost 3 bases. This CDR3 region has 15 residues. The CDR3 protein is CASSRGLADYNEQFF. In nucleotides, the CDR3 is TGCGCCAGCAGCCGAGGACTAGCGGACTACAATGAGCAGTTCTTC.

J is TRBJ2-7 and V is TRBV5-1; 8 bases align to TRBD1. V gave up 0 bases and J gave up 8 bases; unmatched junction bases: 13. Germline CDR1 SGHRS, CDR2 YFSETQ. This CDR3 has 16 amino acids. CDR3 region: CASSLEGTGRGSQQYF. Here the CDR3 DNA reads TGCGCCAGCAGCTTGGAAGGGACAGGACGAGGTTCCCAGCAGTACTTC.

The chain couples TRBV15 to TRBJ2-3, with D perhaps assigned TRBD1 or TRBD2 (5 bases each). V lost 1 base and J 4 bases, leaving 9 bases between the germline ends. The germline CDR1 and CDR2 sequences are LNHNV and YYDKDF (reference sequence). There are 14 residues in the CDR3. The CDR3, as DNA: TGTGCCACCAGCAGAGGGGGGTCACCAGATACGCAGTATTTT. This sequence encodes CATSRGGSPDTQYF.

A note on this clone: Other DNA sequences in this specimen translate into the identical CDR3. The rearrangement links TRBV18 to TRBJ1-1; D is unclear. The V end was cut by 3 bases, the J end by 1 base, with 6 bases between. Germline values: CDR1 KGHSH, CDR2 LQKENI. The length of the CDR3 is 13 residues. CDR3 sequence (DNA): TGTGCCAGCTCACCCGTGAGGAACACTGAAGCTTTCTTT. This gives the protein CASSPVRNTEAFF.

The CDR3 region has the DNA TGCGCCAGCAGCCCACTTACTAAACGCCTAGCGAATCTATACAATGAGCAGTTCTTC. Residues: CASSPLTKRLANLYNEQFF. The V and J genes are TRBV5-1 and TRBJ2-1, with D possibly TRBD2 on 6 matching bases. Between the trimmed V and J ends, which lost 4 bases and 4 bases, there was a span of 27 bases. The CDR3 sequence is 19 residues long. Germline-derived CDR1 and CDR2 are SGHRS and YFSETQ.

V gene TRBV5-1 combines with J gene TRBJ2-1; the D is unclear. The CDR3 contains 17 residues. Per germline, CDR1 SGHRS and CDR2 YFSETQ. The V gene lost 0 bases and the J gene lost 0 bases, with 13 bases spanning the gap. The CDR3: CASSLGRILSSYNEQFF. CDR3 DNA sequence: TGCGCCAGCAGCTTGGGCAGAATCCTTTCCTCCTACAATGAGCAGTTCTTC.

V and J are TRBV6-5 and TRBJ1-2, with D possibly TRBD1 on 6 matching bases. Trimming left V 0 bases short and J 8 bases short, with 16 bases between. The CDR3 is 15 residues long. Germline CDR1 reads MNHEY; CDR2 reads SVGAGI. The CDR3 protein is CASSYSGRGIGGYTF. CDR3 nucleotide sequence: TGTGCCAGCAGTTACTCGGGGAGGGGGATAGGAGGCTACACCTTC.

The chain has TRBV10-3 and TRBJ2-7; 11 positions agree with TRBD1. There are 14 residues in the CDR3. CDR1 ENHRY and CDR2 SYGVKD come from the germline V gene. V lost 10 bases, J lost 2 bases, and 7 bases stayed unmatched. CDR3 sequence: CATQKGQGAYEQYF. The CDR3 DNA reads as TGTGCCACACAGAAGGGACAGGGGGCCTACGAGCAGTACTTC.